The rows below give T cell receptor beta chains drawn from one sample of a study of T cells in Graves' hyperthyroidism and ophthalmopathy. TCRdb re-called the multiplex PCR reads with MiXCR, one entry per CDR3 protein. The sample includes about 500,000 distinct CDR3 sequences, about a sixth of them seen just once. Material for sequencing was blood. The receptors stem from a woman aged 18-29 years with Graves' hyperthyroidism. Both conserved end residues are part of each CDR3. Each record gives: D gene, J gene, V gene, clone size, CDR3 protein, CDR3 DNA. D genes are given only for firm matches. Clone sizes are given selectively: once, few, many, or a class where the clone is expanded.

NA | TRBJ2-2 | TRBV12-3/TRBV12-4 | many | CASRPTGGEDTGELFF | TGTGCCAGCAGGCCTACAGGGGGGGAGGACACCGGGGAGCTGTTTTTT
NA | TRBJ1-5 | TRBV20-1 | many | CSASSGTNNQPQHF | TGCAGTGCTAGTTCCGGGACAAACAATCAGCCCCAGCATTTT
NA | TRBJ2-7 | TRBV18 | NA | CASSPLVSGLKHEQYF | TGTGCCAGCTCACCACTGGTATCAGGGTTGAAGCACGAGCAGTACTTC
TRBD1 | TRBJ1-6 | TRBV2 | few | CASNPRTGGRSPLHF | TGTGCCAGCAACCCCCGGACAGGGGGAAGATCACCCCTCCACTTT
TRBD2 | TRBJ2-3 | TRBV20-1 | NA | CSARDWVGLAGRDTQYF | TGCAGTGCTAGAGATTGGGTAGGGCTAGCGGGAAGAGATACGCAGTATTTT
NA | TRBJ2-2 | TRBV6-1 | NA | CASSIRGMNTGELFF | TGTGCCAGCAGTATCCGGGGGATGAACACCGGGGAGCTGTTTTTT
NA | TRBJ2-5 | TRBV20-1 | NA | CSARAPYQETQYF | TGCAGTGCTAGAGCCCCATACCAGGAGACCCAGTACTTC
TRBD2 | TRBJ2-1 | TRBV7-2 | many | CASSTRTSGLSYNEQFF | TGTGCCAGCAGCACCCGGACTAGCGGGTTATCCTACAATGAGCAGTTCTTC
NA | TRBJ2-1 | TRBV6-1 | few | CASPTGLFNEQFF | TGTGCCAGTCCCACCGGGCTCTTTAATGAGCAGTTCTTC
NA | TRBJ2-7 | TRBV6-1 | NA | CASSEIRWREQYF | TGTGCCAGCAGTGAAATCAGGTGGAGGGAGCAGTACTTC
NA | TRBJ2-2 | TRBV4-1 | NA | CASSQDRTANTGELVF | TGCGCCAGCAGCCAAGATCGGACCGCGAACACCGGGGAGCTGGTTTTT
NA | TRBJ2-7 | TRBV4-1 | few | CASSLETGRQYF | TGCGCCAGCAGCCTCGAGACCGGGAGGCAGTACTTC
NA | TRBJ2-4 | TRBV11-2 | many | CASSEDLLAKNIQYF | TGTGCCAGCAGCGAGGACCTTCTAGCCAAAAACATTCAGTACTTC
TRBD2 | TRBJ2-7 | TRBV28 | NA | CASSYRSGRGYEQYF | TGTGCCAGCAGTTATCGCAGCGGGAGGGGTTACGAGCAGTACTTC
TRBD1 | TRBJ2-1 | TRBV2 | many | CASRRQGASSYNEQFF | TGTGCCAGCAGACGACAGGGGGCGAGCTCCTACAATGAGCAGTTCTTC
NA | TRBJ2-1 | TRBV19 | few | CASSALDPSNEQFF | TGTGCCAGTAGCGCCCTTGATCCCTCCAATGAGCAGTTCTTC
NA | TRBJ1-3 | TRBV7-9 | NA | CASNSQGGGNTIYF | TGTGCCAGCAACTCACAGGGCGGGGGAAACACCATATATTTT
NA | TRBJ1-4 | TRBV15 | NA | CATSRVVGNEQFFGPGSEKLFF | NA
NA | TRBJ2-7 | TRBV6-1 | few | CASSALTITYEQYF | TGTGCCAGCAGTGCACTCACCATCACCTACGAGCAGTACTTC
NA | TRBJ1-1 | TRBV7-6 | many | CASSLSLYTEAFF | TGTGCCAGCAGCTTAAGCCTTTACACTGAAGCTTTCTTT
NA | TRBJ2-6 | TRBV11-2 | few | CASSAAVLTF | TGTGCCAGCAGCGCAGCCGTCCTGACTTTC
NA | TRBJ1-1 | TRBV19 | few | CASSIGEARNTEAFF | TGTGCCAGTAGTATAGGGGAGGCGAGGAACACTGAAGCTTTCTTT
NA | TRBJ2-7 | TRBV12-5 | NA | CASGITGRHEQYF | TGTGCTAGTGGTATAACGGGGCGCCACGAGCAGTACTTC
TRBD2 | TRBJ2-3 | TRBV24-1 | many | CATRPGLAGTDTQYF | TGTGCCACCAGACCGGGACTAGCGGGGACGGATACGCAGTATTTT
NA | TRBJ2-4 | TRBV20-1 | NA | CSARLALIAKNIQYF | TGCAGTGCTAGACTAGCGCTTATAGCCAAAAACATTCAGTACTTC
NA | TRBJ2-4 | TRBV11-3 | many | CASSFYVGSSGAAKNIQYF | TGTGCCAGCAGCTTTTACGTGGGCAGTTCGGGCGCGGCCAAAAACATTCAGTACTTC
NA | TRBJ1-1 | TRBV20-1 | many | CSARIGGANTEAFF | TGCAGTGCTAGGATAGGTGGGGCGAACACTGAAGCTTTCTTT
NA | TRBJ2-3 | TRBV6-2/TRBV6-3 | many | CASSREADTQYF | TGTGCCAGCTCGAGAGAGGCAGATACGCAGTATTTT
NA | TRBJ2-3 | TRBV11-2 | many | CASSFLREDTQYF | TGTGCCAGCAGCTTCCTCCGGGAAGATACGCAGTATTTT
TRBD2 | TRBJ2-5 | TRBV3-1 | NA | CASSQDSSGRAVKTQYF | TGTGCCAGCAGCCAAGATTCATCGGGGAGGGCCGTAAAGACTCAGTACTTC
TRBD1 | TRBJ1-2 | TRBV20-1 | NA | CSADSGTGPYGYTF | TGCAGTGCAGACTCCGGGACAGGACCCTATGGCTACACCTTC
NA | TRBJ1-1 | TRBV6-1 | NA | CASSHRRTNTEAFF | TGTGCCAGCAGTCATCGGCGAACCAACACTGAAGCTTTCTTT
NA | TRBJ1-5 | TRBV27 | many | CASSLQWDSNQPQHF | TGTGCCAGCAGTTTACAGTGGGATAGCAATCAGCCCCAGCATTTT
NA | TRBJ1-4 | TRBV20-1 | NA | CSARVAGEEKLFF | TGCAGTGCTAGAGTTGCGGGAGAGGAAAAACTGTTTTTT
NA | TRBJ1-4 | TRBV5-1 | NA | CASSPGAGVEERGEKLFF | TGCGCCAGCAGCCCCGGGGCAGGGGTAGAGGAACGGGGTGAAAAACTGTTTTTT
TRBD1 | TRBJ2-5 | TRBV7-8 | many | CASSTGQQETQYF | TGTGCCAGCAGCACGGGACAGCAAGAGACCCAGTACTTC
NA | TRBJ1-6 | TRBV7-9 | many | CAEGRDDNSPLHF | TGTGCCGAGGGCAGGGACGATAATTCACCCCTCCACTTT
TRBD2 | TRBJ2-7 | TRBV7-2 | NA | CASPSTSEERDSYEQYF | TGTGCCAGCCCTTCGACTAGCGAGGAGCGGGACTCCTACGAGCAGTACTTC
NA | TRBJ1-1 | TRBV7-3 | many | CASSLGGLTEAFF | TGTGCCAGCAGCTTGGGGGGCCTAACTGAAGCTTTCTTT
NA | TRBJ1-5 | TRBV6-1 | NA | CASSGPDVGNQPQHF | TGTGCCAGCAGTGGCCCTGATGTGGGCAATCAGCCCCAGCATTTT
NA | TRBJ2-3 | TRBV19 | NA | CASGLAERDTQYF | TGTGCCAGTGGCCTAGCTGAGAGAGATACGCAGTATTTT
NA | TRBJ2-1 | TRBV20-1 | once | CSARASVQEQFF | TGCAGTGCTAGAGCCAGCGTCCAGGAGCAGTTCTTC
TRBD1 | TRBJ2-1 | TRBV27 | NA | CASRTGTDYNEQFF | TGTGCCAGCAGGACCGGGACAGACTACAATGAGCAGTTCTTC
TRBD2 | TRBJ2-5 | TRBV20-1 | many | CSARELAGGLETQYF | TGCAGTGCTAGAGAACTAGCGGGGGGTCTGGAGACCCAGTACTTC
NA | TRBJ2-5 | TRBV7-3 | many | CARRRWGRETQYF | TGTGCCCGCCGACGGTGGGGTCGGGAGACCCAGTACTTC
TRBD1 | TRBJ1-6 | TRBV2 | NA | CASSPDRASYNSPLHF | TGTGCCAGCAGTCCCGACAGGGCCTCCTATAATTCACCCCTCCACTTT
TRBD1 | TRBJ1-3 | TRBV12-3/TRBV12-4 | NA | CASSLTGGGGNTIYF | TGTGCCAGCAGTTTAACAGGGGGTGGTGGAAACACCATATATTTT
NA | TRBJ1-2 | TRBV19 | few | CASLDRSYGYTF | TGTGCCAGTCTCGACAGGAGCTATGGCTACACCTTC
TRBD2 | TRBJ2-7 | TRBV11-2 | NA | CASSLDLAGGDEQYF | TGTGCCAGCAGCTTAGATCTAGCGGGAGGAGACGAGCAGTACTTC
NA | TRBJ1-2 | TRBV6-1 | many | CASSFGLGGGYTF | TGTGCCAGCAGTTTCGGATTAGGCGGTGGCTACACCTTC
NA | TRBJ1-1 | TRBV6-5 | few | CASSYRVRAFF | TGTGCCAGCAGCTACAGGGTTAGGGCTTTCTTT
NA | TRBJ2-5 | TRBV12-3/TRBV12-4 | many | CASSPHRIGETQYF | TGTGCCAGCAGCCCCCACCGGATTGGGGAGACCCAGTACTTC
NA | TRBJ1-5 | TRBV12-3/TRBV12-4 | NA | CASSLIGYGQPQHF | TGTGCCAGCAGTTTAATAGGGTACGGGCAGCCCCAGCATTTT
NA | TRBJ1-2 | TRBV29-1 | NA | CSLPRGVGYTF | TGCAGCCTCCCCCGAGGGGTTGGCTACACCTTC
TRBD2 | TRBJ2-1 | TRBV3-1 | many | CASSQERLAGGNNEQFF | TGTGCCAGCAGCCAAGAAAGGCTAGCGGGGGGGAACAATGAGCAGTTCTTC
NA | TRBJ2-7 | TRBV20-1 | few | CSARDLLSTHEQYF | TGCAGTGCTAGAGATCTATTGAGTACCCACGAGCAGTACTTC
NA | TRBJ1-1 | TRBV5-5 | few | CASSLVPGPTGAFF | TGTGCCAGCAGCTTGGTGCCAGGGCCCACGGGGGCTTTCTTT
TRBD1 | TRBJ2-3 | TRBV29-1 | many | CSAPGQGPSDTQYF | TGCAGCGCTCCGGGACAGGGTCCCTCAGATACGCAGTATTTT
NA | TRBJ2-5 | TRBV4-1 | NA | CASSQVQQGETQYF | TGCGCCAGCAGCCAAGTCCAGCAAGGAGAGACCCAGTACTTC